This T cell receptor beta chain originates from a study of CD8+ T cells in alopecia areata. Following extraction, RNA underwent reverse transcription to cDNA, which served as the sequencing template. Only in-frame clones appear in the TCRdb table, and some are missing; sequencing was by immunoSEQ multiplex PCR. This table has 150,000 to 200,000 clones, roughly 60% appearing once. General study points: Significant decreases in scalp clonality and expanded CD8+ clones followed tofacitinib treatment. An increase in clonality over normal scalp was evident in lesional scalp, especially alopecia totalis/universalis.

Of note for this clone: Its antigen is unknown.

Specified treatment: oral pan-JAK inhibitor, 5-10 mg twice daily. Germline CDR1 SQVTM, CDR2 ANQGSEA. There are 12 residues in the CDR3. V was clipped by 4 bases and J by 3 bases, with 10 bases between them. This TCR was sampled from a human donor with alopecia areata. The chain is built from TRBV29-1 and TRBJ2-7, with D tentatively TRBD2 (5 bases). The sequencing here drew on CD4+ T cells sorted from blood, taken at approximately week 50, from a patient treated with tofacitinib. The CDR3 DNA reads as TGCAGCGTTGCGGGATCCCTCTACGAGCAGTACTTC. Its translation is CSVAGSLYEQYF.